The 15 T cell receptor beta chains below all came from one sample that was sequenced in a study of blood T cell repertoires in COVID-19. Assay used: immunoSEQ multiplex PCR; TCRdb lists only in-frame clones, some missing. This table holds roughly 200,000 clones, 75% to 85% found once. Sequenced material: peripheral blood. The receptors were gathered from a human donor in a cohort sampled during active COVID-19.

The genes are TRBV7-3 and TRBJ2-6, with a weak D call TRBD1 (6 bases). CDR1 is SGHTA, CDR2 FQGTGA, per germline. V lost 9 bases to trimming and J lost 2 bases, with 11 bases between them. The CDR3 runs 14 residues. CDR3 DNA sequence: TGTGCCAGTAAAGGGACACCTGGGGCCAACGTCCTGACTTTC. It yields the protein CASKGTPGANVLTF.

V usage is TRBV7-2 and J usage is TRBJ2-1; 10 positions match TRBD1. The junction had 9 bases not matched to a gene; V was cut back by 6 bases and J by 7 bases. This CDR3 is built from 15 residues. Germline CDR1 and CDR2: SGHTA and FQGNSA. The CDR3 DNA is TGTGCCAGCAGTCGACAGGGGGCGATAGGGAATGAGCAGTTCTTC. Its translation is CASSRQGAIGNEQFF.

The chain links TRBV5-3 to TRBJ1-4, with D maybe TRBD1 (5 bases). TRBV5-3 is identified as an open reading frame with a role that is uncertain. Trimming left V 3 bases short and J 0 bases short, with 9 bases between. There are 15 residues in the CDR3. The CDR3 region is CARSSAGSTNEKLFF. In DNA, the CDR3 is TGTGCCAGAAGCTCCGCAGGGTCAACTAATGAAAAACTGTTTTTT.

J is TRBJ1-1 and V is TRBV5-4; TRBD1 aligns across 7 bases. V dropped 0 bases and J dropped 1; count of bases not matched to a gene: 0. CDR1 and CDR2 (germline): SGHNT, YYREEE (reference sequence). The CDR3 runs 14 residues. The CDR3 spells CASSLAGGNTEAFF. The CDR3 region has the DNA TGTGCCAGCAGCTTGGCAGGGGGGAACACTGAAGCTTTCTTT. Filled out from reference TRBV5-4 and TRBJ1-1, the complete variable domain reads ETGVTQSPTHLIKTRGQQVTLRCSSQSGHNTVSWYQQALGQGPQFIFQYYREEENGRGNFPPRFSGLQFPNYSSELNVNALELDDSALYLCASSLAGGNTEAFFGQGTRLTVV.

The chain is built from TRBV18 and TRBJ2-7; maybe TRBD2 (6 bases). V gave up 5 bases and J gave up 2 bases, with 10 bases separating them. The CDR3 has 13 amino acids. CDR1 is KGHSH and CDR2 is LQKENI in the germline V gene. The CDR3 bases are TGTGCCAGCTCAGGAGGGTTGACCTACGAGCAGTACTTC. This translates into CASSGGLTYEQYF.

This chain links TRBV7-3 with TRBJ1-4; D is perhaps TRBD1 (5 bases). The V end lost 6 bases, the J end lost 7 bases, and 15 bases lay between the germline ends. The CDR3 runs 14 residues. The germline CDR1 and CDR2 sequences are SGHTA and FQGTGA. CDR3 in DNA: TGTGCCAGCAGATTGGGGGGGATTGGTGAAAAACTGTTTTTT. Protein sequence: CASRLGGIGEKLFF.

This chain connects TRBV6-5 to TRBJ2-1, with 7 nucleotides matching TRBD2. V gave up 7 bases and J gave up 0 bases; unmatched junction bases: 6. Germline CDR1 and CDR2: MNHEY and SVGAGI. CDR3 length: 15 amino acids. CDR3 in DNA: TGTGCCAGCAAAGGGAGGGCTTCCTCCTACAATGAGCAGTTCTTC. Amino acid sequence: CASKGRASSYNEQFF.

The genes are TRBV14 and TRBJ2-2, with 10 bases aligning to TRBD1. Germline assignment: CDR1 SGHDN and CDR2 FVKESK. The ends lost 3 bases at V and 5 bases at J; junction bases unmatched: 9. The CDR3 contains 17 residues. The CDR3 bases are TGTGCCAGCAGCCACTCAACCGGGACAGGGGTAACCGGGGAGCTGTTTTTT. Residues: CASSHSTGTGVTGELFF. Supplemented by reference TRBV14 and TRBJ2-2, the full variable domain reads EAGVTQFPSHSVIEKGQTVTLRCDPISGHDNLYWYRRVMGKEIKFLLHFVKESKQDESGMPNNRFLAERTGGTYSTLKVQPAELEDSGVYFCASSHSTGTGVTGELFFGEGSRLTVL.

The genes are TRBV7-2 and TRBJ1-2; tentatively, D is TRBD1 (5 bases). This CDR3 region has 14 residues. V dropped 4 bases and J dropped 8 bases, with 17 bases sitting between them. CDR1 is SGHTA and CDR2 is FQGNSA in the germline V gene. CDR3 protein: CASSSGGGRGGYTF. CDR3 bases: TGTGCCAGCAGCTCGGGGGGGGGTAGAGGCGGCTACACCTTC. The full variable domain, rest sourced from reference TRBV7-2 and TRBJ1-2, is GAGVSQSPSNKVTEKGKDVELRCDPISGHTALYWYRQSLGQGLEFLIYFQGNSAPDKSGLPSDRFSAERTGGSVSTLTIQRTQQEDSAVYLCASSSGGGRGGYTFGSGTRLTVV.

J is TRBJ1-1 and V is TRBV21-1. TRBV21-1 is a recognized pseudogene. There are 13 residues in the CDR3. CDR3 sequence reads: CASSRAGDTEAFF. CDR3 DNA: TGTGCCAGCAGCAGGGCGGGGGACACTGAAGCTTTCTTT.

The V and J genes are TRBV27 and TRBJ2-7; D may be TRBD2 (6 bases). The germline CDR1 and CDR2 sequences are MNHEY and SMNVEV (reference sequence). The CDR3 spans 12 residues. Deletions cut 8 bases from V and 3 bases from J, with 11 bases between. The chain's CDR3 is CASRAGFYEQYF. For the CDR3, the DNA is TGTGCCAGCCGAGCGGGTTTCTACGAGCAGTACTTC.

This clone was observed a few times. The chain uses TRBV2 and TRBJ1-6; 9 bases line up with TRBD1. V shed 7 bases and J 10 bases; nucleotides not matched to a gene: 5. The germline CDR1 and CDR2 sequences are SNHLY and FYNNEI. The CDR3 is made up of 13 amino acids. The DNA of the CDR3 is TGTGCCAGCAACACAGGGGGCGGATCACCCCTCCACTTT. This sequence encodes CASNTGGGSPLHF.

This sequence joins TRBV2 and TRBJ2-7; D is perhaps TRBD1 (6 bases). Germline V gene sequence: CDR1 SNHLY, CDR2 FYNNEI. The CDR3 is made up of 15 amino acids. Deletions cut 4 bases from V and 0 bases from J, with 13 bases between. The CDR3 loop is CASSVYRDTSYEQYF. The CDR3 DNA sequence: TGTGCCAGCAGTGTTTATCGGGACACCTCCTACGAGCAGTACTTC. Drawing the rest from reference TRBV2 and TRBJ2-7, the complete variable domain is EPEVTQTPSHQVTQMGQEVILRCVPISNHLYFYWYRQILGQKVEFLVSFYNNEISEKSEIFDDQFSVERPDGSNFTLKIRSTKLEDSAMYFCASSVYRDTSYEQYFGPGTRLTVT.

The chain employs TRBV19 and TRBJ1-6; TRBD1 might be the D (5 bases). Looked up from germline, CDR1 is LNHDA and CDR2 is SQIVND (reference sequence). Trimming shortened V by 3 bases and J by 6 bases, and 9 bases separated the two germline ends. This CDR3 is 14 amino acids long. Here the CDR3 DNA reads TGTGCCAGTAGTATTGGTACAGGTAATTCACCCCTCCACTTT. This encodes CASSIGTGNSPLHF.

This clone was detected once. This chain connects TRBV25-1 to TRBJ2-7; 13 bases are a match to TRBD2. Germline V gene data show CDR1 as MGHDK and CDR2 as SYGVNS. The V gene end was trimmed by 3 bases and the J gene end by 5 bases; junction bases not matched to a gene: 4. The CDR3 has 15 amino acids. CDR3 in DNA: TGTGCCAGCAGTGAGCCGACTAGCGGGAGGAACGAGCAGTACTTC. Translating gives CASSEPTSGRNEQYF.